This T cell receptor (beta chain) emerged from a study of control samples from healthy donors and cancer patients (TCRdb year 2020). Measured from the cysteine to the phenylalanine, the CDR3 is 14 residues long. Of all the DNA, just the CDR3 is kept, 42 bases in frame from base 1. V is cut by 4 bases and J by 7 bases, and the space between the germline ends is 12 bases. From a lookup of the germline V gene, CDR1 and CDR2 are SGDLS and YYNGEE. Turning to this clone: What this receptor recognizes is not known. Per-nucleotide qualities are absent, and no much larger clonotype sits a single base away.

The method behind the library was the immunoSEQ multiplex PCR assay. Here the immuneACCESS table is served through TCRdb, limited to in-frame sequences with V and J called. Missing clones are a known gap in these copies; in checked studies unresolved V genes cover under half, and the rest lacks a known reason. For this sample the table gives 70,000 to 100,000 clones, of which around 91% were detected only once. Together, the top ten hold roughly 15% of the sample. The sequenced material came from blood. The chain was built from TRBV9 and TRBJ1-6; 5 matching bases give a weak D call of TRBD1. This sequence was found in a man aged 50 to 59 in good health. The CDR3 protein sequence reads: CASSLRDRNSPLHF. The nucleotide sequence is TGTGCCAGCAGCCTCAGGGACCGCAATTCACCCCTCCACTTT.